The 17 T cell receptor beta chains listed next were all sequenced from one sample in a study of response to subunit inactivated influenza vaccine (dated by TCRdb to the late 2010s). Receptors were amplified or captured by RT-PCR. Sequencing took place on an Illumina HiSeq 2500. TCRdb reanalyzed the raw reads on its own, using fastp at Q25 for trimming and MiXCR for clone calling, and kept in-frame beta chains. Rows with one shared CDR3 protein collapse into an entry with the most common genes and DNA. Here the sample has roughly 780,000 distinct CDR3 sequences; less than 20% occur a single time. Around 9.9% of the sample rests with the top ten. The starting material was PBMCs from blood, obtained around 5 days after vaccination. The receptor source for this set is a middle-aged man who received an inactivated influenza vaccine. Donor details come from another sample of the same person, matched by shared clones.

The genes are TRBV9 and TRBJ2-3; 10 bases are shared with TRBD1. The germline V gene encodes CDR1 SGDLS and CDR2 YYNGEE. The CDR3 runs to 16 residues. The J segment lost 2 bases and the V segment lost 4 bases, leaving 7 bases of the junction unmatched. The CDR3 sequence is CASSPAGQGITDTQYF. The CDR3 DNA is TGTGCCAGCAGCCCGGCGGGACAGGGGATCACAGATACGCAGTATTTT.

The rearrangement joins TRBV18 to TRBJ1-3; TRBD1 is a possible D gene (5 bases). The CDR3 has 16 amino acids. V dropped 3 bases and J dropped 0 bases, with 12 bases sitting between them. CDR1 and CDR2 from the germline V gene are KGHSH and LQKENI. In nucleotides, the CDR3 is TGTGCCAGCTCACCCGTACAGGTTTTCTCTGGAAACACCATATATTTT. Translation: CASSPVQVFSGNTIYF.

The chain couples TRBV15 to TRBJ2-1; D is possibly TRBD1 or TRBD2 (5 bases each). With 9 bases removed from V and 3 bases from J, the gap between germline ends came to 12 bases. The CDR3 covers 13 residues. Germline CDR1 and CDR2: LNHNV and YYDKDF (reference sequence). CDR3 coding DNA: TGTGCCACGAGGGGCCGGGGCTACAATGAGCAGTTCTTC. It is translated as CATRGRGYNEQFF.

V gene TRBV7-7 combines with J gene TRBJ2-1; 12 nucleotides agree with TRBD2. The CDR3 runs to 16 residues. Unmatched junction bases numbered 6, after V lost 2 bases and J lost 7 bases. Germline V lookup: CDR1 SSHAT, CDR2 FNYEAQ (reference sequence). CDR3 nucleotide sequence: TGTGCCAGCAGCTTACTAGCGGGAGGGCATGGAAATGAGCAGTTCTTC. Translation gives CASSLLAGGHGNEQFF.

This clonotype was picked up a small number of times. The V and J genes are TRBV20-1 and TRBJ2-7; no definite D call. There are 12 residues in the CDR3. In germline, CDR1 is DFQATT, CDR2 SNEGSKA (reference sequence). The V gene lost 5 bases and the J gene lost 7 bases, with 15 bases spanning the gap. The DNA for the CDR3 is TGCAGTGCTCGACCGGTTACAGAAGAGCAGTACTTC. Protein sequence: CSARPVTEEQYF.

This clonotype was counted a few times. V usage is TRBV15 and J usage is TRBJ2-7; D is undetermined. The CDR3 is 14 residues long. The V gene's germline CDR1 is LNHNV and CDR2 YYDKDF (reference sequence). V was pared by 1 base and J by 2 bases, with 9 bases between. The CDR3 DNA is TGTGCCACCAGCAGAGGGGGAAAAACCTACGAGCAGTACTTC. Amino acids: CATSRGGKTYEQYF.

The rearrangement uses TRBV5-1 and TRBJ2-2; D call uncertain. The length of the CDR3 is 14 residues. Germline assignment: CDR1 SGHRS and CDR2 YFSETQ. Trimming took 5 bases from V and 1 from J, leaving 9 bases between them. CDR3 residues: CASRPQVNTGELFF. In DNA form, the CDR3 reads TGCGCCAGCAGGCCCCAGGTGAACACCGGGGAGCTGTTTTTT.

The chain recombines TRBV28 with TRBJ2-7; D may be TRBD2 (5 bases). The CDR3 spans 12 residues. V was pared by 8 bases and J by 3 bases, with 11 bases between. Per germline, CDR1 MDHEN and CDR2 SYDVKM. The CDR3 sequence: CASGPGFYEQYF. Here the CDR3 DNA reads TGTGCCAGCGGACCGGGGTTCTACGAGCAGTACTTC.

CDR3 amino acids: CASSLGGERDYGYTF. The CDR3 DNA reads TGCGCCAGCAGCTTGGGAGGGGAGAGGGACTATGGCTACACCTTC. V is TRBV5-1 and J is TRBJ1-2; possible D gene TRBD1, 5 bases. Looked up from germline, CDR1 is SGHRS and CDR2 is YFSETQ. Trimming shortened V by 0 bases and J by 3 bases, and 12 bases separated the two germline ends. This CDR3 contains 15 residues.

This clonotype has at least ten counts. This sequence joins TRBV7-9 and TRBJ2-5, with TRBD2 matching over 7 bases. Trimming cost V 4 bases and J 6 bases; bases outside gene matches: 11. The germline V gene encodes CDR1 SEHNR and CDR2 FQNEAQ (reference sequence). The CDR3 loop spans 15 amino acids. The CDR3 here is CASSSTAGIKKTQYF. CDR3 DNA: TGTGCCAGCAGCTCCACAGCGGGGATAAAGAAGACCCAGTACTTC.

This chain joins TRBV6-1 and TRBJ2-5, with a tentative D call TRBD2 (5 bases). The CDR3 covers 13 residues. Trimming left V 3 bases short and J 4 bases short, with 9 bases between. The germline CDR1 and CDR2 sequences are MNHNS and SASEGT. CDR3 region: CASSDGLAETQYF. The CDR3 region has the DNA TGTGCCAGCAGTGATGGACTCGCAGAGACCCAGTACTTC.

This sequence joins TRBV7-2 and TRBJ2-7; 8 bases fit TRBD2. The CDR3 has 15 residues. CDR1 and CDR2 from the germline V gene are SGHTA and FQGNSA. The junction had 4 bases not matched to a gene; V was cut back by 1 base and J by 2 bases. Here the CDR3 DNA reads TGTGCCAGCAGCTTAGGTGGGACTAGGGCCTACGAGCAGTACTTC. Its translation is CASSLGGTRAYEQYF.

This clonotype was observed a handful of times. This chain uses TRBV29-1 with TRBJ2-7; D is ambiguous. The germline gives CDR1 SQVTM, CDR2 ANQGSEA. This CDR3 comprises 11 residues. V was pared by 4 bases and J by 7 bases, with 11 bases between. The CDR3 is CSVGLLGEQYF. The CDR3 nucleotides read TGCAGCGTTGGGTTGCTGGGTGAGCAGTACTTC.

This clonotype came up a few times. V and J are TRBV15 and TRBJ2-1; perhaps TRBD2 as D (6 bases). This CDR3 is built from 15 residues. V lost 3 bases and J 8 bases, leaving 17 bases between the germline ends. Germline CDR1 LNHNV, CDR2 YYDKDF (reference sequence). CDR3 loop: CATSSIAVWWDEQFF. The CDR3 nucleotides are TGTGCCACCAGCAGCATAGCGGTATGGTGGGATGAGCAGTTCTTC.

The V and J genes are TRBV7-2 and TRBJ2-7, with D possibly matching TRBD1 (6 bases). The ends were cut back, 5 bases at V and 4 bases at J, with 15 bases in the middle. The CDR3 is 14 amino acids. Germline-derived CDR1 and CDR2 are SGHTA and FQGNSA. The CDR3 bases are TGTGCCAGCAGCCCTGACAGGCACCCTTACGAGCAGTACTTC. Translating gives CASSPDRHPYEQYF.

This clonotype was seen many times. The V call is TRBV4-3, the J call TRBJ2-3; no clear D gene. The CDR3 runs to 17 residues. The germline V gene encodes CDR1 LGHNA and CDR2 YSLEER. Trimming took 2 bases from V and 1 from J, leaving 16 bases between them. The chain's CDR3 is CASSQWTGPPGTDTQYF. The CDR3 DNA reads TGCGCCAGCAGCCAATGGACGGGCCCACCGGGCACAGATACGCAGTATTTT.

The rearrangement links TRBV12-3 or TRBV12-4 to TRBJ2-5, with D hard to call. CDR3 length equals 13 residues. V lost 5 bases and J 3 bases, leaving 10 bases between the germline ends. For the CDR3, the DNA is TGTGCCAGCAGTATGACCGTCGAAGAGACCCAGTACTTC. Protein sequence: CASSMTVEETQYF.